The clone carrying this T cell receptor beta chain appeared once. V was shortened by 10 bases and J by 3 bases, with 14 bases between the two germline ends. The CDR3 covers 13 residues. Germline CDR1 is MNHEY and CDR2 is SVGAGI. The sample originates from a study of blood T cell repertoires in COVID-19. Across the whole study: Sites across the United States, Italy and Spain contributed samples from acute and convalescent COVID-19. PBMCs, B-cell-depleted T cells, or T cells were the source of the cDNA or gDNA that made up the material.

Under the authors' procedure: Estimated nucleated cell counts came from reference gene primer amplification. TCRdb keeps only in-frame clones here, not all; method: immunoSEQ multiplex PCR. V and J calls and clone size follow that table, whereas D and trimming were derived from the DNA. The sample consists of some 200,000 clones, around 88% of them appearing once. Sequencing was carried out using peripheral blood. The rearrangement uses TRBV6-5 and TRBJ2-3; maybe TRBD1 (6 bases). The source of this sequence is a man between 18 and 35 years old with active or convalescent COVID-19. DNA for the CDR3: TGTGCCACAGGGGCGCTGGGTACAGATACGCAGTATTTT. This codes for CATGALGTDTQYF.